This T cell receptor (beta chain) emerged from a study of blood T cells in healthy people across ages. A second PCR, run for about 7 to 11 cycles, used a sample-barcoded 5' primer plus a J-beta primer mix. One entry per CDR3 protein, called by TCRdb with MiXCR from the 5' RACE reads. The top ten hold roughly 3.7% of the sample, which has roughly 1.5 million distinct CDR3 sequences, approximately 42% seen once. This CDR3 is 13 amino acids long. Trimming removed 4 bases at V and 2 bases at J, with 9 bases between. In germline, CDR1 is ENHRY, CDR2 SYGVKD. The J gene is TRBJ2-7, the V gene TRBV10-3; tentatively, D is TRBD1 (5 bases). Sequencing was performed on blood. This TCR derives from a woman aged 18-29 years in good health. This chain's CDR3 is CAISADSPYEQYF. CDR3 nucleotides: TGTGCCATCAGTGCTGACAGTCCCTACGAGCAGTACTTC.